The clone carrying this T cell receptor beta chain occurred a few times. No antigen is known for it. The CDR3 is cut off 3 residues early in the read; its end comes from the germline J gene. The data stem from a study of T cell clonality in common variable immunodeficiency. The study, taken as a whole, reports: Fewer deletions and N-nucleotide insertions were reportedly seen in common variable immunodeficiency TCR beta sequences.

Sequencing used immunoSEQ multiplex PCR; TCRdb keeps in-frame clones, though not all of them. The specimen gives 25,000 to 35,000 clones without singletons; the ten biggest hold roughly 4.5%. Germline assignment: CDR1 SGHVS and CDR2 FNYEAQ. The ends were cut back, 2 bases at V and 3 bases at J, with 11 bases in the middle. The CDR3 covers 14 residues. The sample consisted of peripheral blood mononuclear cells. This TCR came from a person aged 18 to 69 in good health. V is TRBV7-6 and J is TRBJ2-7; D perhaps matches TRBD1 (6 bases). CDR3 DNA (partial): TGTGCCAGCAGCTTATACAAGGGGGACTACGAG. Its protein is CASSLYKGDYE. The whole CDR3 is CASSLYKGDYEQYF.